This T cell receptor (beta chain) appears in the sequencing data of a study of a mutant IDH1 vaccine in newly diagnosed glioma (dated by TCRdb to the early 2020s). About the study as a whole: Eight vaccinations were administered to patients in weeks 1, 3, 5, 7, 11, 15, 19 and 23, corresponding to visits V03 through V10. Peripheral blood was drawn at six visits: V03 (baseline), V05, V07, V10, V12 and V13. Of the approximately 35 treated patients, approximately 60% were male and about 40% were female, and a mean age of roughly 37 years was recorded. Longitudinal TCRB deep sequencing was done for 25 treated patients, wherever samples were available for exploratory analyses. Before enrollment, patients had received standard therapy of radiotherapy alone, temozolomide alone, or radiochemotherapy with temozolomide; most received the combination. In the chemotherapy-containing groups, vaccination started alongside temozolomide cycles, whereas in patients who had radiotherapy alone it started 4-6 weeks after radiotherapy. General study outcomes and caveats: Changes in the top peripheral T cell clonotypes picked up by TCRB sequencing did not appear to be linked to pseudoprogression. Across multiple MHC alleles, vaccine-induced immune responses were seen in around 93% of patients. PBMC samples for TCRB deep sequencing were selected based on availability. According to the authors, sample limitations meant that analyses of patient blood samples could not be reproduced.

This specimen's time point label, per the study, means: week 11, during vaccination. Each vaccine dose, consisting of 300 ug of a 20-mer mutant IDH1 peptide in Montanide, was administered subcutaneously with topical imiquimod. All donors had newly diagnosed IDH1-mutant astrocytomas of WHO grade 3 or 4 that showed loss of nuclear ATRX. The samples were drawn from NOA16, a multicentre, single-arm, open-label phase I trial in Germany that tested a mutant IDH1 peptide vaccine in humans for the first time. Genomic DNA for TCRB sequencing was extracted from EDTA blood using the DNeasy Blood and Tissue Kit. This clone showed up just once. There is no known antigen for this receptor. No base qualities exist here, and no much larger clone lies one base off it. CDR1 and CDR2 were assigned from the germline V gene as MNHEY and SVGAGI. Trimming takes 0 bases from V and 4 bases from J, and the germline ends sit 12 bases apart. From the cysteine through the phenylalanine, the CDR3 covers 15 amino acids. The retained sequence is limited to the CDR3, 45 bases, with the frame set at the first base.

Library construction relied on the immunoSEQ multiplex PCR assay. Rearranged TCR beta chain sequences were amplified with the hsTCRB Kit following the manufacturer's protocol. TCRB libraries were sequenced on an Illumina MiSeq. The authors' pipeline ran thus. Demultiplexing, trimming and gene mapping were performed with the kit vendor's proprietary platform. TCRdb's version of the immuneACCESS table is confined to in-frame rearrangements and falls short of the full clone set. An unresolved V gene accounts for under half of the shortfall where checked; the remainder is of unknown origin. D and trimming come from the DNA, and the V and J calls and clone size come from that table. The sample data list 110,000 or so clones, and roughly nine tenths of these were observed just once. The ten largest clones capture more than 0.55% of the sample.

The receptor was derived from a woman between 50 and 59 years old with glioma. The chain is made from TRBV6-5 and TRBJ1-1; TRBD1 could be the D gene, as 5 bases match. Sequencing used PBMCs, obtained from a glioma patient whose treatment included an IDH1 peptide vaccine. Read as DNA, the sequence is TGTGCCAGCAGTTACTCGGGCAGGGCGGGCACTGAAGCTTTCTTT. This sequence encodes CASSYSGRAGTEAFF.